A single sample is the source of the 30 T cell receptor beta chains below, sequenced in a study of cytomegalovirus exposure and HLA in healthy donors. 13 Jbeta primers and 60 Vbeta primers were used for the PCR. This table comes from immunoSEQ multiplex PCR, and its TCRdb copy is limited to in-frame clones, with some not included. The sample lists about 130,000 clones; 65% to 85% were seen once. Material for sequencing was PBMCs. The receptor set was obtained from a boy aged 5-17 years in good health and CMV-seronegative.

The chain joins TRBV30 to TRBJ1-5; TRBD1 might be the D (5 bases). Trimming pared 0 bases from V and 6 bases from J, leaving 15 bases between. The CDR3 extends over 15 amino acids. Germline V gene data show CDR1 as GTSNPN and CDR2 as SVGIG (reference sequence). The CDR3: CAWSVGSGGGQPQHF. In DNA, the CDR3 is TGTGCCTGGAGTGTAGGGTCCGGGGGTGGTCAGCCCCAGCATTTT.

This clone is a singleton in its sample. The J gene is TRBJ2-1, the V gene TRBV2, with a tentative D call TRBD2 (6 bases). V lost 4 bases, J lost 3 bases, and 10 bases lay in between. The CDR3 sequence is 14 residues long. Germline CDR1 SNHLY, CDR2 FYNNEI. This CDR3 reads CASSGGGNYNEQFF. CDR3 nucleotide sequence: TGTGCCAGCAGTGGTGGCGGGAACTACAATGAGCAGTTCTTC.

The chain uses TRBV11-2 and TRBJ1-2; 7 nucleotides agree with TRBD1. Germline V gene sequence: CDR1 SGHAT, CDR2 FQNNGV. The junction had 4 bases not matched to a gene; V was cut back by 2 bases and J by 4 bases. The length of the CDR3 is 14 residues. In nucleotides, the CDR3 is TGTGCCAGCAGCTTACCCGGGACAGCCTATGGCTACACCTTC. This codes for CASSLPGTAYGYTF.

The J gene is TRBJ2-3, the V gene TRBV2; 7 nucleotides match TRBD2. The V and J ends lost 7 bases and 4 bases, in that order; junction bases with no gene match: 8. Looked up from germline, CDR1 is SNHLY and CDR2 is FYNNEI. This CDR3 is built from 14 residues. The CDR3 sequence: CASTLLARADTQYF. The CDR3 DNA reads TGTGCCAGCACCCTACTAGCGCGCGCAGATACGCAGTATTTT.

The CDR3 spells CAWSVRGGGEKLFF. CDR3 sequence (DNA): TGTGCCTGGAGTGTAAGGGGGGGTGGGGAAAAACTGTTTTTT. The chain recombines TRBV30 with TRBJ1-4, with a weak D call TRBD1 (6 bases). Germline CDR1 is GTSNPN and CDR2 is SVGIG (reference sequence). The CDR3 length is 14 residues. Trimming stripped 0 bases from V and 8 bases from J, with 13 bases between.

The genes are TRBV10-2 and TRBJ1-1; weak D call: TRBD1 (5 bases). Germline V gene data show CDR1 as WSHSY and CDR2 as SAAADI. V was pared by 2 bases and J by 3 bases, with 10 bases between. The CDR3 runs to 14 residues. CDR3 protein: CASSEAGYDTEAFF. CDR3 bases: TGCGCCAGCAGTGAGGCAGGGTACGACACTGAAGCTTTCTTT.

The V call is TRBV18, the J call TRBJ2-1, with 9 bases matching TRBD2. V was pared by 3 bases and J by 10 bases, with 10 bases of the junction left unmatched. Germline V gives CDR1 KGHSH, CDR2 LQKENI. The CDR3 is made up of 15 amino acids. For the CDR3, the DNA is TGTGCCAGCTCACCGGGTAGCGGGGGTTCGGGCGAGCAGTTCTTC. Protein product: CASSPGSGGSGEQFF.

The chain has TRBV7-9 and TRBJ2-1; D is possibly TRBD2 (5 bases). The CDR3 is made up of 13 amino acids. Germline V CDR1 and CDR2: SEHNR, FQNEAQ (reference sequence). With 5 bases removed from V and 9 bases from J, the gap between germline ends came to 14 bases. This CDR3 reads CASSPTPSTEQFF. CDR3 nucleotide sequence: TGTGCCAGCAGCCCAACCCCTAGCACTGAGCAGTTCTTC.

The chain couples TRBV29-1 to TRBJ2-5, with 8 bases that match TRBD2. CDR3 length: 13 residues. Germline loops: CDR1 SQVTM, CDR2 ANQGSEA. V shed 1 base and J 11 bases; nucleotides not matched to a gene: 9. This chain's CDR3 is CSVEVSGSGRQYF. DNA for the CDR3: TGCAGCGTTGAAGTAAGCGGGAGCGGCCGTCAGTACTTC.

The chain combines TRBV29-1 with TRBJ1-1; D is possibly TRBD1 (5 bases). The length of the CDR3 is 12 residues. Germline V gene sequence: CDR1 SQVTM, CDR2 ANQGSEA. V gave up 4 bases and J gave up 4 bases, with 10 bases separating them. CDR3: CSVARVGTEAFF. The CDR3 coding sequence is TGCAGCGTTGCCAGGGTTGGCACTGAAGCTTTCTTT.

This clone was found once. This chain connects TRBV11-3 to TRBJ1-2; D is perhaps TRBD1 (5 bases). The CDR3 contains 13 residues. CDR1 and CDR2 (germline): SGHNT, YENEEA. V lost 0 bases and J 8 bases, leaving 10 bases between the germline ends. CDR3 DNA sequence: TGTGCCAGCAGCTTAGATTGGGACTCCGGCTACACCTTC. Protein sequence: CASSLDWDSGYTF.

Here the CDR3 DNA reads TGTGCCAGCAGCAGACAGGGGCGGGAGGAAAAACTGTTTTTT. It translates to CASSRQGREEKLFF. The V gene is TRBV21-1, the J gene TRBJ1-4; TRBD1, the table's D call, lacks a check against the DNA. TRBV21-1 is a pseudogene. The CDR3 is 14 residues long.

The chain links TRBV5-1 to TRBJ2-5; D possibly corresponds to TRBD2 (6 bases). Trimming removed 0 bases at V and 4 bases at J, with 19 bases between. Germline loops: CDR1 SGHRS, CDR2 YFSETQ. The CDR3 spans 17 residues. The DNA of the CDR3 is TGCGCCAGCAGCTTGGAGCCCTCCGGGAGCGGGCCAGAGACCCAGTACTTC. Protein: CASSLEPSGSGPETQYF.

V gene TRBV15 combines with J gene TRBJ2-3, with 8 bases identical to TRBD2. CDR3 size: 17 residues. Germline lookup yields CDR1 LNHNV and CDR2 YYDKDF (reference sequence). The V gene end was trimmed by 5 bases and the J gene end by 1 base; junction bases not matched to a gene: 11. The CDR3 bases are TGTGCCACCAGCGGATTTGGGGCGGGAGGCGGCACAGATACGCAGTATTTT. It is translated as CATSGFGAGGGTDTQYF. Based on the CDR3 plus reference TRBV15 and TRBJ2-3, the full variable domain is DAMVIQNPRYQVTQFGKPVTLSCSQTLNHNVMYWYQQKSSQAPKLLFHYYDKDFNNEADTPDNFQSRRPNTSFCFLDIRSPGLGDTAMYLCATSGFGAGGGTDTQYFGPGTRLTVL.

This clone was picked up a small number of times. The CDR3 loop reads CASTFSSGNTIYF. The CDR3 DNA reads as TGTGCCAGCACCTTCTCCTCTGGAAACACCATATATTTT. The genes are TRBV7-2 and TRBJ1-3; D is unresolved. Germline V CDR1 and CDR2: SGHTA, FQGNSA. V was trimmed by 7 bases and J by 0 bases, leaving 7 bases between them. The CDR3 has 13 amino acids.

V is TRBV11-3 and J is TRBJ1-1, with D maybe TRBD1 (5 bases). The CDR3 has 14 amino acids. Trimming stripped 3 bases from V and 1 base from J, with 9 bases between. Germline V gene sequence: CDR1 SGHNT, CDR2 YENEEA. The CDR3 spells CASSFGGANTEAFF. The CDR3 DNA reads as TGTGCCAGCAGCTTTGGTGGGGCGAACACTGAAGCTTTCTTT.

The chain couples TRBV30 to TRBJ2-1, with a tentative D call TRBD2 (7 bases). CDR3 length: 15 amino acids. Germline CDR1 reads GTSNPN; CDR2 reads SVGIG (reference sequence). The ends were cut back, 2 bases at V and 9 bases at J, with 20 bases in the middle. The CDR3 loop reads CAWSRSFGGGGEQFF. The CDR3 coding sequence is TGTGCCTGGAGTCGCTCTTTCGGGGGAGGGGGTGAGCAGTTCTTC.

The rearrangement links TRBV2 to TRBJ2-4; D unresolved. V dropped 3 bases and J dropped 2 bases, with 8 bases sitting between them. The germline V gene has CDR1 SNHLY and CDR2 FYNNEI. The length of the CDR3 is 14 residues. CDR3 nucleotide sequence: TGTGCCAGCAGTGACTCGGAGACCAAAAACATTCAGTACTTC. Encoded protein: CASSDSETKNIQYF.

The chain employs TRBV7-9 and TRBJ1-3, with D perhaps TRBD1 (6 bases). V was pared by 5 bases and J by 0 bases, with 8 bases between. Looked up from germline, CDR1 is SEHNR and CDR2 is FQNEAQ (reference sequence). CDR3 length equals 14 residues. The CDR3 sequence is CASSRTDSGNTIYF. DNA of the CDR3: TGTGCCAGCAGCCGGACAGACTCTGGAAACACCATATATTTT. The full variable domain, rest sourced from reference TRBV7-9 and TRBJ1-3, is DTGVSQNPRHKITKRGQNVTFRCDPISEHNRLYWYRQTLGQGPEFLTYFQNEAQLEKSRLLSDRFSAERPKGSFSTLEIQRTEQGDSAMYLCASSRTDSGNTIYFGEGSWLTVV.

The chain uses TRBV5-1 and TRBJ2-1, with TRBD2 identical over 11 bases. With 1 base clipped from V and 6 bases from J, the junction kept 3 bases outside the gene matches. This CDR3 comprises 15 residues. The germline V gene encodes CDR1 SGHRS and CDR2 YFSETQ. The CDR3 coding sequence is TGCGCCAGCAGCTTGAGACTAGCGGGAACCAATGAGCAGTTCTTC. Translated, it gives CASSLRLAGTNEQFF.

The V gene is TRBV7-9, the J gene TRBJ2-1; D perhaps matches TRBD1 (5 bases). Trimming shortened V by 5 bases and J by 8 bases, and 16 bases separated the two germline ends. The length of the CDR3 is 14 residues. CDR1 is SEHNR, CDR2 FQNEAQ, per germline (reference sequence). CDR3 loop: CASSRDPGQDEQFF. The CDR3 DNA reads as TGTGCCAGCAGCCGCGATCCAGGGCAAGATGAGCAGTTCTTC.

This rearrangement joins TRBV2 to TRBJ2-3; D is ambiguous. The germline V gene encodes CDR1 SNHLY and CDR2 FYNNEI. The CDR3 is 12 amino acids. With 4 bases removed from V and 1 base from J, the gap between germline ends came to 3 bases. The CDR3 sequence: CASSVGTDTQYF. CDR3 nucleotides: TGTGCCAGCAGTGTCGGCACAGATACGCAGTATTTT.

CDR3 DNA: TGTGCCAGCAGTGACGGGACAACGGGGACCCAGTACTTC. Residues: CASSDGTTGTQYF. The chain combines TRBV6-4 with TRBJ2-5, with a weak D call TRBD1 (6 bases). The CDR3 has 13 amino acids. Per germline, CDR1 MRHNA and CDR2 SNTAGT. Trimming took 2 bases from V and 7 from J, leaving 11 bases between them.

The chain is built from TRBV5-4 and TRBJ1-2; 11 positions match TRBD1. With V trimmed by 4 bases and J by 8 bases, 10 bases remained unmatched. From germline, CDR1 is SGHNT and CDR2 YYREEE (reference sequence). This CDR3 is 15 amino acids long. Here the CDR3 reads CASSVGQGEEKGYTF. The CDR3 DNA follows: TGTGCCAGCAGCGTGGGACAGGGGGAAGAGAAGGGCTACACCTTC.

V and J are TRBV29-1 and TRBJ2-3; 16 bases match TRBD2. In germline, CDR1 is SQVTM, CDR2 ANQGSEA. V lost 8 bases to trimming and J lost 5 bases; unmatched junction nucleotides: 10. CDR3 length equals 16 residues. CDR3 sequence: CSLTSGLAGGKDTQYF. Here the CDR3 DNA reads TGCAGCTTAACCTCGGGACTAGCGGGAGGGAAAGATACGCAGTATTTT.

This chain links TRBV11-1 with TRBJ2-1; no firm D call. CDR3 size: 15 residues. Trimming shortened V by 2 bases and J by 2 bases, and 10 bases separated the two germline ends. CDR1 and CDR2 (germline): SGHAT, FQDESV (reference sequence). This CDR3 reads CASSLNSHAYNEQFF. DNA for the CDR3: TGTGCCAGCAGCTTAAACTCGCACGCCTACAATGAGCAGTTCTTC.

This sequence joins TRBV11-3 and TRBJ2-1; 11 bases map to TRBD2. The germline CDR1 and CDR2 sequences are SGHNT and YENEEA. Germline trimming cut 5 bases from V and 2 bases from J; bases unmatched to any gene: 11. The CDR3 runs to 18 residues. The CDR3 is CASSAGLAAPTAYNEQFF. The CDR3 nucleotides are TGTGCCAGCAGCGCGGGACTAGCGGCACCCACCGCCTACAATGAGCAGTTCTTC.

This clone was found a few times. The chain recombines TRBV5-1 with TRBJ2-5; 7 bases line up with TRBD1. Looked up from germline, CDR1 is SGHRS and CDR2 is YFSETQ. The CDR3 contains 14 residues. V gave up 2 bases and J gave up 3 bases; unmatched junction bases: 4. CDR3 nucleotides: TGCGCCAGCAGCTTAACAGGGGATGAAGAGACCCAGTACTTC. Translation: CASSLTGDEETQYF. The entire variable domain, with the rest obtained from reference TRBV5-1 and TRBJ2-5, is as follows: KAGVTQTPRYLIKTRGQQVTLSCSPISGHRSVSWYQQTPGQGLQFLFEYFSETQRNKGNFPGRFSGRQFSNSRSEMNVSTLELGDSALYLCASSLTGDEETQYFGPGTRLLVL.

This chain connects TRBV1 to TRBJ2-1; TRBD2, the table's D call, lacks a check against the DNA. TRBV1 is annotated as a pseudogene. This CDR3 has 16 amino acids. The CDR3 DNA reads TGCACCAGCAGCCAACCTAGCGGGAGCGGTCGTTGTGAGCAGTTCTTC. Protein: CTSSQPSGSGRCEQFF.

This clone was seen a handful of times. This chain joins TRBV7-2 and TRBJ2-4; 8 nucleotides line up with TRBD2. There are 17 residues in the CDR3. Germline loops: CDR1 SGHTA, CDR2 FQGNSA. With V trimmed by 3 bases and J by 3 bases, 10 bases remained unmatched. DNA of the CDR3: TGTGCCAGCAGCTTTTCGGCGGGAGGTTGGGACAAAAACATTCAGTACTTC. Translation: CASSFSAGGWDKNIQYF.